The 26 T cell receptor beta chains in this list originate from one sample, sequenced in a study of technical replicates of blood from a few donors (dated by TCRdb to about 2017). Libraries were built with the immunoSEQ multiplex PCR assay. The table comes from immuneACCESS by way of TCRdb, which keeps in-frame sequences with V and J called. Part of the clones is missing from these tables; in studies checked, under half for an unresolved V gene and the rest for unknown reasons. The sample table lists around 81,000 clones, under 97% of them with a count of one. 0.35% to 0.45% of the sample goes to the ten largest clones. Material: T cells isolated from PBMCs. Source of these receptors: a human donor in good health.

The chain links TRBV10-3 to TRBJ1-1, with 11 positions matching TRBD1. The CDR3 is 15 amino acids. Germline lookup yields CDR1 ENHRY and CDR2 SYGVKD. J was trimmed by 4 bases and V by 5 bases; bases with no gene match: 6. The CDR3 DNA reads TGTGCCATCAGTCTTTCCGGGACAGGGGGCACTGAAGCTTTCTTT. Encoded protein: CAISLSGTGGTEAFF.

The CDR3 sequence: CATSRAGTDVPELFF. DNA for the CDR3: TGTGCCACCAGCAGAGCCGGGACAGACGTACCTGAACTGTTTTTT. The chain joins TRBV15 to TRBJ1-4; 7 nucleotides agree with TRBD1. CDR1 is LNHNV, CDR2 YYDKDF, per germline (reference sequence). The V gene end was trimmed by 1 base and the J gene end by 12 bases; junction bases not matched to a gene: 11. The CDR3 has 15 residues.

V gene TRBV4-2 combines with J gene TRBJ2-1, with TRBD2 identical over 7 bases. From germline, CDR1 is LGHNA and CDR2 YNFKEQ. V shed 0 bases, J shed 8 bases, and the junction held 13 bases outside the gene matches. The CDR3 is made up of 17 amino acids. The CDR3 reads CASSQDLRRERVDEQFF. The CDR3 nucleotides read TGTGCCAGCAGCCAAGATCTCCGGCGGGAGAGGGTCGATGAGCAGTTCTTC.

The chain couples TRBV30 to TRBJ2-1; 7 nucleotides match TRBD2. CDR1 and CDR2 from the germline V gene are GTSNPN and SVGIG (reference sequence). V was pared by 1 base and J by 4 bases, with 4 bases of the junction left unmatched. This CDR3 region has 14 residues. This chain's CDR3 is CAWSGSGGYNEQFF. Written as DNA, the CDR3 is TGTGCCTGGAGTGGGTCGGGAGGTTACAATGAGCAGTTCTTC.

This clone was seen only once. V is TRBV7-3 and J is TRBJ2-7, with 8 bases matching TRBD2. The germline gives CDR1 SGHTA, CDR2 FQGTGA. Losses at the gene ends were 2 bases for V and 1 base for J; bases not matched to a gene: 4. The CDR3 is 15 amino acids. CDR3 coding DNA: TGTGCCAGCAGCTTATATAGCGGGACTTCCTACGAGCAGTACTTC. Translating gives CASSLYSGTSYEQYF.

J is TRBJ2-1 and V is TRBV5-1; D is ambiguous. Germline loops: CDR1 SGHRS, CDR2 YFSETQ. Trimming cost V 2 bases and J 0 bases, with 9 bases left between them. CDR3 size: 15 residues. This CDR3 is CASSFNPDSYNEQFF. DNA of the CDR3: TGCGCCAGCAGCTTTAACCCAGACTCCTACAATGAGCAGTTCTTC.

The V gene is TRBV15, the J gene TRBJ1-1; tentative D call: TRBD1 (5 bases). CDR1 and CDR2 from the germline V gene are LNHNV and YYDKDF (reference sequence). The CDR3 sequence is 14 residues long. With 1 base removed from V and 2 bases from J, the gap between germline ends came to 8 bases. The CDR3 DNA sequence: TGTGCCACCAGCAGAGCGGGGGAAAACACTGAAGCTTTCTTT. Its protein is CATSRAGENTEAFF.

The chain carries TRBV28 and TRBJ2-2; D is unresolved. Germline loops: CDR1 MDHEN, CDR2 SYDVKM. The CDR3 has 12 amino acids. The germline V and J ends were trimmed by 8 bases and 8 bases, with 12 bases remaining between them. DNA for the CDR3: TGTGCCAGCGCTAAAGCAGCGGGGGAGCTGTTTTTT. This sequence encodes CASAKAAGELFF.

This chain uses TRBV5-4 with TRBJ1-2, with D perhaps TRBD1 (6 bases). This CDR3 comprises 14 residues. CDR1 and CDR2 from the germline V gene are SGHNT and YYREEE (reference sequence). V gave up 2 bases and J gave up 5 bases, with 13 bases separating them. The CDR3, as DNA: TGTGCCAGCAGCTTACAGGGAGTAACATATGGCTACACCTTC. It codes for CASSLQGVTYGYTF.

The genes are TRBV18 and TRBJ2-3; D possibly corresponds to TRBD2 (7 bases). CDR3 length: 15 amino acids. CDR1 and CDR2 (germline): KGHSH, LQKENI. V lost 3 bases and J lost 2, with 12 bases in between. The CDR3 loop is CASSPGGGTTDTQYF. The CDR3 DNA reads TGTGCCAGCTCACCGGGAGGGGGTACCACAGATACGCAGTATTTT.

The rearrangement uses TRBV9 and TRBJ2-1, with TRBD2 matching over 8 bases. Losses at the gene ends were 4 bases for V and 7 bases for J; bases not matched to a gene: 10. Germline-derived CDR1 and CDR2 are SGDLS and YYNGEE. The CDR3 is made up of 15 amino acids. The CDR3 protein is CASSPVISGSNEQFF. CDR3 sequence (DNA): TGTGCCAGCAGCCCCGTGATAAGCGGGAGTAATGAGCAGTTCTTC. Complete variable domain (other parts from reference TRBV9 and TRBJ2-1): DSGVTQTPKHLITATGQRVTLRCSPRSGDLSVYWYQQSLDQGLQFLIQYYNGEERAKGNILERFSAQQFPDLHSELNLSSLELGDSALYFCASSPVISGSNEQFFGPGTRLTVL.

Details on this clone: The junction and the germline gene differ at one end; a read error may be behind it. The V gene is TRBV7-7, the J gene TRBJ2-7, with 11 bases fitting TRBD2. The CDR3 loop spans 15 amino acids. CDR1 and CDR2 (germline): SSHAT, FNYEAQ (reference sequence). CDR3 DNA sequence: TGTGCTAGCAGCCCACTAGCGGGAGCGTCCTACGAGCAGTACTTC. As protein: CASSPLAGASYEQYF.

The chain employs TRBV10-3 and TRBJ2-7, with D perhaps matching TRBD1 (5 bases). The CDR3 length is 13 residues. The V gene lost 8 bases and the J gene lost 2 bases, with 13 bases spanning the gap. Per germline, CDR1 ENHRY and CDR2 SYGVKD. CDR3 DNA sequence: TGTGCCATCGGCGACAGTGGGACCTACGAGCAGTACTTC. Residues: CAIGDSGTYEQYF.

The chain joins TRBV6-1 to TRBJ2-7, with TRBD1 identical over 9 bases. J was trimmed by 7 bases and V by 0 bases; bases with no gene match: 7. The CDR3 length is 15 residues. Germline V gives CDR1 MNHNS, CDR2 SASEGT. The CDR3 loop reads CASSEASGQGREQYF. CDR3 nucleotide sequence: TGTGCCAGCAGTGAAGCTTCGGGACAGGGAAGGGAGCAGTACTTC.

V usage is TRBV10-3 and J usage is TRBJ1-5; D is undetermined. CDR3 length: 13 amino acids. Looked up from germline, CDR1 is ENHRY and CDR2 is SYGVKD. Trimming cost V 6 bases and J 4 bases, with 10 bases left between them. The CDR3 nucleotides read TGTGCCATCAGGGAGACTGAGAATCAGCCCCAGCATTTT. Its protein is CAIRETENQPQHF.

The chain couples TRBV4-3 to TRBJ2-7; the match to TRBD2 covers 8 bases. The CDR3 covers 14 residues. Unmatched junction bases numbered 6, after V lost 4 bases and J lost 4 bases. Germline CDR1 reads LGHNA; CDR2 reads YSLEER. DNA of the CDR3: TGCGCCAGCAGCCCCAAAGCGGGAGCTTACGAGCAGTACTTC. Translating gives CASSPKAGAYEQYF.

The V and J genes are TRBV5-4 and TRBJ2-1; 11 positions agree with TRBD1. Germline V gene data show CDR1 as SGHNT and CDR2 as YYREEE (reference sequence). The trim removed 4 bases at V and 3 bases at J, leaving 3 bases unmatched. CDR3 size: 15 residues. Written as DNA, the CDR3 is TGTGCCAGCAGCGGCGGGACAGGGGGCTACAATGAGCAGTTCTTC. Its translation: CASSGGTGGYNEQFF.

The gene calls are TRBV18 and TRBJ1-5, with unresolved D. CDR1 and CDR2 from the germline V gene are KGHSH and LQKENI. V lost 2 bases, J lost 3 bases, and 8 bases lay in between. There are 14 residues in the CDR3. The CDR3 DNA reads TGTGCCAGCTCACCATCCCAGTTCAATCAGCCCCAGCATTTT. It specifies CASSPSQFNQPQHF.

The gene calls are TRBV10-3 and TRBJ2-6; D perhaps matches TRBD2 (5 bases). The CDR3 covers 17 residues. CDR1 is ENHRY and CDR2 is SYGVKD in the germline V gene. Between the trimmed V and J ends, which lost 7 bases and 0 bases, there was a span of 16 bases. CDR3 in DNA: TGTGCCATCATCGAAGAGGGCCCGGACTCTGGGGCCAACGTCCTGACTTTC. It translates to CAIIEEGPDSGANVLTF.

V gene TRBV6-6 combines with J gene TRBJ2-5, with TRBD2 matching 7 bases. The CDR3 has 14 amino acids. CDR1 and CDR2 from the germline V gene are MNHNY and SVGAGI (reference sequence). V shed 7 bases and J 7 bases; nucleotides not matched to a gene: 12. The CDR3 nucleotides read TGTGCCAGCACCAAGGACCCCACGGGGGGGACCCAGTACTTC. Translated, it gives CASTKDPTGGTQYF.

The rearrangement links TRBV2 to TRBJ1-2; D may be TRBD1 (5 bases). Germline V CDR1 and CDR2: SNHLY, FYNNEI. There are 12 residues in the CDR3. Trimming took 6 bases from V and 4 from J, leaving 9 bases between them. Written as DNA, the CDR3 is TGTGCCAGCAGCCCAGGGATCTATGGCTACACCTTC. This codes for CASSPGIYGYTF.

The chain combines TRBV29-1 with TRBJ2-7, with 8 nucleotides matching TRBD2. The CDR3 runs 13 residues. Per the germline V gene, CDR1 is SQVTM and CDR2 is ANQGSEA. The V and J ends lost 6 bases and 4 bases, in that order; junction bases with no gene match: 8. The CDR3 nucleotides are TGCAGCGTCCGGGGGGGGTTGGAGTACGAGCAGTACTTC. Amino acids: CSVRGGLEYEQYF.

The chain couples TRBV5-1 to TRBJ2-3, with 9 bases aligning to TRBD2. The CDR3 is 17 residues long. Trimming cost V 0 bases and J 4 bases; bases outside gene matches: 9. The germline CDR1 and CDR2 sequences are SGHRS and YFSETQ. DNA of the CDR3: TGCGCCAGCAGCTTGGACGAGGGCGGGAGGGCCTCAGATACGCAGTATTTT. This translates into CASSLDEGGRASDTQYF.

The V and J genes are TRBV7-6 and TRBJ2-7; 7 bases fit TRBD2. CDR1 SGHVS and CDR2 FNYEAQ come from the germline V gene. V trimming: 5 bases; J trimming: 6 bases; junction bases outside the gene matches: 4. This CDR3 is built from 12 residues. CDR3 sequence (DNA): TGTGCCAGCAGCCCTTGGGGGGGCGAGCAGTACTTC. This gives the protein CASSPWGGEQYF.

The gene calls are TRBV4-2 and TRBJ2-1; 8 bases align to TRBD1. Looked up from germline, CDR1 is LGHNA and CDR2 is YNFKEQ. This CDR3 contains 15 residues. With 4 bases clipped from V and 8 bases from J, the junction kept 10 bases outside the gene matches. CDR3 region: CASSPQGAQADEQFF. The CDR3 DNA follows: TGTGCCAGCAGCCCCCAGGGGGCGCAGGCGGATGAGCAGTTCTTC.

The chain has TRBV19 and TRBJ1-5; 7 bases fit TRBD1. CDR3 length equals 13 residues. Trimming removed 6 bases from V and 9 bases from J; junction bases left unmatched: 8. Germline CDR1 LNHDA, CDR2 SQIVND (reference sequence). The chain's CDR3 is CASRTGASGPQHF. CDR3 nucleotide sequence: TGTGCCAGTAGAACAGGGGCCTCAGGGCCCCAGCATTTT.